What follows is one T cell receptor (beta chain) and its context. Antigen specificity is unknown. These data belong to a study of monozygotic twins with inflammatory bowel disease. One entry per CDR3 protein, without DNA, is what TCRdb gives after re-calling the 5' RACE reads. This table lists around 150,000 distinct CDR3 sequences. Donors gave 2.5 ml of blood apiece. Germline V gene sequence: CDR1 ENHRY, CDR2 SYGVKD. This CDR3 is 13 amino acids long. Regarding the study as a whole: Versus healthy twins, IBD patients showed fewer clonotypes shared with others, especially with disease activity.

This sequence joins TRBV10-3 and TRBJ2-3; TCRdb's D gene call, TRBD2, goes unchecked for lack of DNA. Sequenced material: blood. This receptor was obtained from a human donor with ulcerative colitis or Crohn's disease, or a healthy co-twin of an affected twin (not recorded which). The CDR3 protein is CAIGLAGTDTQYF.